A single T cell receptor (beta chain) is shown here with its context. Blood samples, whole and unsorted for T cells, yielded the isolated total RNA. Each of TCRalpha and TCRbeta cDNA went through two nested PCRs, lasting approximately 16 and 10 cycles. One entry per CDR3 protein, without DNA, is what TCRdb gives after re-calling the 5' RACE reads. Its clone listing holds nearly 450,000 distinct CDR3 sequences. The data originate from a study of monozygotic twins with inflammatory bowel disease. The TCR was taken from a human donor with ulcerative colitis or Crohn's disease, or a healthy co-twin of an affected twin (not recorded which). Sequencing input: blood.

Here the CDR3 reads CASSRHGTTGELFF. The chain carries TRBV6-2 or TRBV6-3 and TRBJ2-2; TCRdb's D gene call, TRBD2, goes unchecked for lack of DNA. Germline-derived CDR1 and CDR2 are MNHEY and SVGEGT. There are 14 residues in the CDR3.